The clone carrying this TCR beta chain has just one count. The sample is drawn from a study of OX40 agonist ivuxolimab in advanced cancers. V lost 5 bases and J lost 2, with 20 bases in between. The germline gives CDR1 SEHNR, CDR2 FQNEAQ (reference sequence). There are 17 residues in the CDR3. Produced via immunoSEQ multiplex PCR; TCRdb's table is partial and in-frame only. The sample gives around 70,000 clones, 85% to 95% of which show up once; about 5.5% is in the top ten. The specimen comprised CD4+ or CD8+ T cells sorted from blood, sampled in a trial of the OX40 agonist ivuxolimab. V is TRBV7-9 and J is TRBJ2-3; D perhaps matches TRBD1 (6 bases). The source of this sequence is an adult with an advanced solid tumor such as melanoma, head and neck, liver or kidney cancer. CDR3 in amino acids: CASSPGGSRPPTDTQYF. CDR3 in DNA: TGTGCCAGCAGCCCTGGGGGCAGCAGACCCCCCACAGATACGCAGTATTTT.